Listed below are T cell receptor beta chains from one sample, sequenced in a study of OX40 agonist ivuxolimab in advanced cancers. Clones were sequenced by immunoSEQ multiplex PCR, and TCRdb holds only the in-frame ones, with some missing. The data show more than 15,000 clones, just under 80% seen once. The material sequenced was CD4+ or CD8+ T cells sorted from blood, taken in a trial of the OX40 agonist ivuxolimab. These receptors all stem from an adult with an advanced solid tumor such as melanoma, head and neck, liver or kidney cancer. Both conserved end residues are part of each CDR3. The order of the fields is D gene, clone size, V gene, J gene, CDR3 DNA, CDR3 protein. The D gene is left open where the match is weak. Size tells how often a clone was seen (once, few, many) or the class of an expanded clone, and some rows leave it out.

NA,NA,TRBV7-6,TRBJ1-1,TGTGCCAGCAGCTTGGGGCGGGGGAACACTGAAGCTTTCTTT,CASSLGRGNTEAFF
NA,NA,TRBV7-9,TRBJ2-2,TGTGCCAGCAGCTTAGGTTACACCGGGGAGCTGTTTTTT,CASSLGYTGELFF
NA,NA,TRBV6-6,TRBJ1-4,TGTGCCAGCAGTTACTATCAGAATAATGAAAAACTGTTTTTT,CASSYYQNNEKLFF
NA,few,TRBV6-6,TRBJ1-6,TGTGCCAGCAGTTACTCATTGGGTTATAATTCACCCCTCCACTTT,CASSYSLGYNSPLHF
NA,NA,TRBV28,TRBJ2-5,TGTGCCAGCAGCCCCAGGGTCCCCACGTACCAAGAGACCCAGTACTTC,CASSPRVPTYQETQYF
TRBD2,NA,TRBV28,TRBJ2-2,TGTGCCAGCAGCCCCCTTTCGAGCGGGAGTCCCTGGGGCACCGGGGAGCTGTTTTTT,CASSPLSSGSPWGTGELFF
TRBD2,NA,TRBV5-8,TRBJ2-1,TGTGCCAGCAGCTTGGAGAGGACTAGCGGGGGTCCAATCAATGAGCAGTTCTTC,CASSLERTSGGPINEQFF
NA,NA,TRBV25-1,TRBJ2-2,TGTGCCACCCGGGACACCAACACCGGGGAGCTGTTTTTT,CATRDTNTGELFF
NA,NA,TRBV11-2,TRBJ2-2,TGTGCCAGCAGCGCCCGACTATTTGAGGTGAACACCGGGGAGCTGTTTTTT,CASSARLFEVNTGELFF
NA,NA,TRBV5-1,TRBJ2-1,TGCGCCAGCAGCTCAGACTACTACAATGAGCAGTTCTTC,CASSSDYYNEQFF
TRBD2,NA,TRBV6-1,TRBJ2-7,TGTGCCAGCAGTTGGACTAGCGGGCTCTACGAGCAGTACTTC,CASSWTSGLYEQYF
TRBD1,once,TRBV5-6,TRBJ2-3,TGTGCCAGCAGCCTCGGGACAGCCCCTAGCACAGATACGCAGTATTTT,CASSLGTAPSTDTQYF
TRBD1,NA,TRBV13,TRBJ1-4,TGTGCCAGCAGCCCACGGGGACAGGGGACTGAAAAACTGTTTTTT,CASSPRGQGTEKLFF
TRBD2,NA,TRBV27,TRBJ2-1,TGTGCCAGCAGTCCCTTAGCGGGAGGGCCCTCTGTCTCTGATCAGTTCTTC,CASSPLAGGPSVSDQFF
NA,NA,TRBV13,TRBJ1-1,TGTGCCAGCAGCGCTGAGAACACTGAAGCTTTCTTT,CASSAENTEAFF
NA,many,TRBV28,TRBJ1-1,TGTGCCAGCAGCCTATCGGGGAATCGGGACTTAGACACTGAAGCTTTCTTT,CASSLSGNRDLDTEAFF
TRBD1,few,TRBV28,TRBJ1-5,TGTGCCAGCAGTGGCGGGACAGAGGCCTGGCAGCCCCAGCATTTT,CASSGGTEAWQPQHF
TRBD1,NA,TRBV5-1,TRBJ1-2,TGCGCCAGCAGCCGGGAGACAGGGAGCTATGGCTACACCTTC,CASSRETGSYGYTF
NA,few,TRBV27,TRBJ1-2,TGTGCCAGCAGTTTCTCAGGCACGGGGGGCTACACCTTC,CASSFSGTGGYTF
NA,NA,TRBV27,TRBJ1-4,TGTGCCAGCAGTTTACAGACTAATGAAAAACTGTTTTTT,CASSLQTNEKLFF
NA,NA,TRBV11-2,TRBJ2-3,TGTGCCAGCAGCTTAACAGATACGCAGTATTTT,CASSLTDTQYF
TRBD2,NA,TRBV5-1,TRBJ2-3,TGCGCCAGCACCACCTGGGGCGGGAGAGTAAAAGATACGCAGTATTTT,CASTTWGGRVKDTQYF
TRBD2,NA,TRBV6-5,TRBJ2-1,TGTGCCAGCAACTTAGCGGGAGGGTCGGATGAGCAGTTCTTC,CASNLAGGSDEQFF
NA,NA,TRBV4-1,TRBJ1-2,TGCGCCAGCAGCCAAGCCCCACTCGGGGGCAACTATGGCTACACCTTC,CASSQAPLGGNYGYTF
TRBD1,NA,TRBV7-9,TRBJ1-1,TGTGCCGTGACAGGGCTGAGGACTGAAGCTTTCTTT,CAVTGLRTEAFF
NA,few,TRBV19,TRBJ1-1,TGTGCCAGTAAGCTCGGGCAGGCAAACACTGAAGCTTTCTTT,CASKLGQANTEAFF
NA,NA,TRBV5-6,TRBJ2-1,TGTGCCAGCAGCTTGGGTGGGGGGTCCTACAATGAGCAGTTCTTC,CASSLGGGSYNEQFF
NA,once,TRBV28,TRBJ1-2,TGTGCCAGCAATCTAGTCGGGACATCATATGGCTACACCTTC,CASNLVGTSYGYTF
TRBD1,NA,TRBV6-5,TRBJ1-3,TGTGCCAGCAGGTCCGAGACAGGGCGGGGAAACACCATATATTTT,CASRSETGRGNTIYF
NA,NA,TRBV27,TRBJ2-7,TGTGCCAGCAGTTTCGTGGGGAGCTCCTACGAGCAGTACTTC,CASSFVGSSYEQYF
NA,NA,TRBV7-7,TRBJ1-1,TGTGCCAGCAGCCCGTATGAAGGGATTACTGAAGCTTTCTTT,CASSPYEGITEAFF
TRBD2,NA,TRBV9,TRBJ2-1,TGTGCCAGCAGCGTAGGCCTAGCGGGTTACCCCCAGTTCTTC,CASSVGLAGYPQFF
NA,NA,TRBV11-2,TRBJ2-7,TGTGCCAGCAGCGGTCACAGGGCGGGCTACGAGCAGTACTTC,CASSGHRAGYEQYF
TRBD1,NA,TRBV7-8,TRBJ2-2,TGTGCCAGCAGCTCAAGGGACAGGGGGACCGGGGAGCTGTTTTTT,CASSSRDRGTGELFF
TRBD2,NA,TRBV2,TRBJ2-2,TGTGCCATAACCGGGACTAGCGGGGGCATTAACACCGGGGAGCTGTTTTTT,CAITGTSGGINTGELFF
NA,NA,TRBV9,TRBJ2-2,TGTGCCAGCAGCGCTCGGGAGTACGGGGAGCTGTTTTTT,CASSAREYGELFF
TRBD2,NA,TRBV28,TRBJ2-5,TGTGCCAGCAGTCAGGGACTAGCGGGGCTACAAGAGACCCAGTACTTC,CASSQGLAGLQETQYF
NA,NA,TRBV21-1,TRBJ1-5,TGTGCCAGCAGCTCTCCCCAGGTTTATAGCAATCAGCCCCAGCATTTT,CASSSPQVYSNQPQHF
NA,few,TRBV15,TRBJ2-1,TGTGCCACCAGCAGAGAGGGGGCAGGGCGGAATGAGCAGTTCTTC,CATSREGAGRNEQFF
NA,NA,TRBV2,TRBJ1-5,TGTGCCAGCAGTGGATGGAGAGAGAGTCAGCCCCAGCATTTT,CASSGWRESQPQHF
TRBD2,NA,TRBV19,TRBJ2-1,TGTGCCAGTAGTTCTAGCGGGGGGCCAGATGAGCAGTTCTTC,CASSSSGGPDEQFF
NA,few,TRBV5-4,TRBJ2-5,TGTGCCAGCAGTCCCCTGAGAGGCTCGGAGACCCAGTACTTC,CASSPLRGSETQYF
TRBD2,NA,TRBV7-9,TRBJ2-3,TGTGCCAGCAGCTTAGCCGGCGGGGGGGTAACAGATACGCAGTATTTT,CASSLAGGGVTDTQYF
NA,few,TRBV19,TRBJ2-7,TGTGCCAGTAGTATAGAAGGGGTCGAGCAGTACTTC,CASSIEGVEQYF
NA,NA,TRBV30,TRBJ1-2,TGTGCCTGGCTCAAGTCTGGGGGCTATGGCTACACCTTC,CAWLKSGGYGYTF
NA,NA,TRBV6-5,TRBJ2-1,TGTGCCAGCTTCGAGGGGTATGAGCAGTTCTTC,CASFEGYEQFF